This TCR beta chain was obtained from a study of Ad26.COV2.S vaccination and SARS-CoV-2 variants. At the level of the study: This donor came from the COV1001 trial of Ad26.COV2.S. Intramuscular Ad26.COV2.S doses were given once or twice, 56 days apart. Notes on the study in general: A substantial breadth of spike-specific CD8+ and CD4+ T cell responses after vaccination has been reported. Breadth of non-spike TCRs did not differ between vaccinees and placebo recipients.

As for this clone: Antigen unknown.

In germline, CDR1 is MGHRA, CDR2 YSYEKL. Trimming removed 2 bases from V and 7 bases from J, with 15 bases in between. The CDR3 is 16 amino acids. Treatment indicated: roughly 20 received Ad26.COV2.S at low or high dose, single or two shots; roughly five received placebo; per-sample allocation not given. Sampling was performed 63 days after the first vaccine or placebo injection. Produced via immunoSEQ multiplex PCR; TCRdb's table is partial and in-frame only. The sample holds 300,000 to 400,000 clones; around 87% are singletons and the top ten take 3.4%. The chain carries TRBV4-1 and TRBJ1-6; D is perhaps TRBD1 (6 bases). This receptor was obtained from a person aged 18 to 59 who received the Ad26.COV2.S COVID-19 vaccine or a placebo. Sequencing used peripheral blood, obtained in a trial of Ad26.COV2.S vaccine versus placebo. The CDR3 coding sequence is TGCGCCAGCAGCCAAACCGCGACAGGCTCCAATTCACCCCTCCACTTT. Protein: CASSQTATGSNSPLHF.